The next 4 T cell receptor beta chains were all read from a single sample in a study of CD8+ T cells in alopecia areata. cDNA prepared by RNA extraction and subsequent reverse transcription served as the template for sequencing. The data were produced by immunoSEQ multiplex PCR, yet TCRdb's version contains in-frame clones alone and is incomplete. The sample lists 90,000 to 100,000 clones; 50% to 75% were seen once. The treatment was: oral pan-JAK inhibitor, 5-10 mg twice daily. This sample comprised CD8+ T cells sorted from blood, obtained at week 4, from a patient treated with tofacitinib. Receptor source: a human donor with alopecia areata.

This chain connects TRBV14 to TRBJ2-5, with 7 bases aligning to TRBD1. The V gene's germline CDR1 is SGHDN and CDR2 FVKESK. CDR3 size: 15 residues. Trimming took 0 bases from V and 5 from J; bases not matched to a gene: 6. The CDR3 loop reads CASSQEQGIGETQYF. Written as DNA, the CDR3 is TGTGCCAGCAGCCAAGAACAGGGGATCGGGGAGACCCAGTACTTC.

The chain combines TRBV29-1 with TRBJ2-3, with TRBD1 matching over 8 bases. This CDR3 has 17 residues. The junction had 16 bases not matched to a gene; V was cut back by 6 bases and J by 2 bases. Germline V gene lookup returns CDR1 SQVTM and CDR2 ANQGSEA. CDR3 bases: TGCAGCGTGGGCGGAGCGGACAGGGCCCTCTACACAGATACGCAGTATTTT. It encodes CSVGGADRALYTDTQYF.

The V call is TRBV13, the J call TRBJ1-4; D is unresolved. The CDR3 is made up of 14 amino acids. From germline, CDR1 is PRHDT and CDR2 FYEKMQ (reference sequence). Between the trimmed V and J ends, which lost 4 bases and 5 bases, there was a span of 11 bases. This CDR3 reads CASSSWESNEKLFF. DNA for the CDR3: TGTGCCAGCAGCTCCTGGGAGTCAAATGAAAAACTGTTTTTT.

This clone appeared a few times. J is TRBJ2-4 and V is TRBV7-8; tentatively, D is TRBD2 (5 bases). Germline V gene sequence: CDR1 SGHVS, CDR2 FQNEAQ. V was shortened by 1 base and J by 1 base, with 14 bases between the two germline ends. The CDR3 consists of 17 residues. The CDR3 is CASSLGSTTWAKNIQYF. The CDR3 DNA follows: TGTGCCAGCAGCTTAGGGTCGACTACTTGGGCCAAAAACATTCAGTACTTC.